Reported below is one T cell receptor (beta chain). This record comes from a study of blood T cell repertoires in COVID-19. Study as a whole: Some COVID-19 samples were acute and others convalescent; all came from the United States, Italy and Spain. T cells, B-cell-depleted T cells, or PBMCs supplied cDNA or gDNA.

As handled by the study authors: Estimation of nucleated cell counts was performed using reference gene primer amplification. Sequencing was performed with immunoSEQ multiplex PCR; in TCRdb, only in-frame clones are kept and a portion is missing. From that table come the V and J calls and clone size; the DNA was used to work out D and trimming. In the table there are approximately 58,000 clones, more than 70% of which are singletons. Germline assignment: CDR1 SGHAT and CDR2 FQNNGV. Deletions cut 2 bases from V and 2 bases from J, with 15 bases between. The CDR3 spans 16 residues. This chain links TRBV11-2 with TRBJ1-1; a weak D match, TRBD1 (5 bases). This receptor was taken from a man aged 35 to 55 with active COVID-19. The specimen sequenced was peripheral blood. CDR3 residues: CASSLFLGGLNTEAFF. The CDR3 DNA is TGTGCCAGCAGCTTATTTTTGGGGGGTTTAAACACTGAAGCTTTCTTT.